This entry features one T cell receptor (beta chain) sequence. Its antigen has not been determined. There are no base qualities to consult, and no much larger clone falls within one base. TCRbeta CDR3 regions were amplified from genomic DNA using the immunoSEQ Assay, a bias-controlled multiplex PCR. Per the original workflow: The number of nucleated cells in each sample was estimated from the amplification of reference gene primers within the assay. To quantify the absolute abundance of each unique TCRbeta CDR3 rearrangement, sequence reads were collapsed and filtered. For each sample, productive Simpson clonality was calculated as the square root of Simpson's diversity index across productive rearrangements. Drawn from immuneACCESS, this table holds only the in-frame rearrangements with V and J called that TCRdb kept. Clones are partly lost; checked studies trace under half to an unresolved V gene and leave the rest unexplained. V and J calls and clone size come straight from that table; D and trimming were deduced from the DNA. The sample records roughly 50,000 clones, over 75% of which are singletons. The ten largest account for 13% to 15% of the sample.

CDR1 and CDR2, looked up from the germline V gene (reference sequence), are SGHKS and YYEKEE. V loses 2 bases, J loses 6 bases, and the germline ends lie 12 bases apart. The CDR3 contains 13 residues, cysteine and phenylalanine counted. Just CDR3 DNA is preserved here, 39 bases in frame from base 1. Each collaborating institution followed its own protocols to collect whole blood in K2EDTA tubes. For TCRbeta analysis, collaborator samples were shipped as frozen whole blood, as isolated PBMCs, or as DNA extracted from either sample type. The sample belongs to a study of blood T cell repertoires in COVID-19 (dated by TCRdb to the early 2020s). The study in broad terms: Collaborator samples came from the United States, Italy and Spain and covered acute and convalescent phases of COVID-19. The prospective study material was composed of cDNA or gDNA derived from T cells, B-cell-depleted T cells, or PBMCs. Deeply sampled blood TCRbeta repertoires from subjects exposed to, actively infected with, or recovered from COVID-19 were included in the dataset. The repertoires were made available in a free public database intended to serve as a resource for research on the immune response to SARS-CoV-2. Samples were obtained from the ongoing ImmuneRACE study (first 160 participants) and from over 1,000 subjects provided by 6 global collaborators. Sample metadata almost always included a de-identified subject ID, COVID-19 status, age in years and sex. Where HLA class I and class II types were available, the types were taken from metadata supplied by the sample provider, not from assay-based typing.

What the work shows at the level of the full study, not this receptor alone: Clinical and demographic metadata were provided uncurated, with the amount varying by source and participant.

Sequencing used peripheral blood. The chain is made from TRBV5-5 and TRBJ2-7; TRBD1 is perhaps the D gene, given 5 matching bases. The receptor's source is a woman aged 55-70 years with active COVID-19. The nucleotide sequence is TGTGCCAGCAGCTTTTACGTTGGGGCCGAGCAGTACTTC. It is translated as CASSFYVGAEQYF.